The 11 T cell receptor beta chains below come from one sample, sequenced in a study of graft-versus-host responses after intestinal transplantation. Profiled with immunoSEQ multiplex PCR; TCRdb holds only in-frame clones, not every one. The sample has tens of thousands of clones, over 85% seen once; the top ten hold about 5.5%. The sequencing here drew on PBMCs, taken around 820 days after a first intestinal transplant, on the day of a second. These TCRs come from a human patient who received an intestinal transplant, so some T cells may come from the graft donor.

CDR3 DNA sequence: TGTGCCAGCAGCCAGGGACAGGGGGTTCAGCCCCAGCATTTT. This sequence encodes CASSQGQGVQPQHF. The chain links TRBV5-8 to TRBJ1-5; 11 nucleotides align to TRBD1. The germline V gene has CDR1 SGHTS and CDR2 YDEGEE. The CDR3 contains 14 residues. Trimming at V came to 4 bases and at J to 6 bases, leaving 3 bases not matched to a gene.

This sequence joins TRBV27 and TRBJ1-1; perhaps TRBD1 as D (5 bases). CDR1 and CDR2 (germline): MNHEY, SMNVEV (reference sequence). CDR3 length equals 15 residues. With 3 bases removed from V and 4 bases from J, the gap between germline ends came to 15 bases. The CDR3 DNA is TGTGCCAGCAGTTTCGGGGCAGGCCTTGGCACTGAAGCTTTCTTT. Translating gives CASSFGAGLGTEAFF.

The rearrangement joins TRBV6-5 to TRBJ2-2, with 7 bases fitting TRBD1. CDR3 size: 14 residues. Germline loops: CDR1 MNHEY, CDR2 SVGAGI. The ends lost 6 bases at V and 6 bases at J; junction bases unmatched: 7. CDR3 region: CASRPGTEAGELFF. The CDR3 coding sequence is TGTGCCAGCAGACCTGGGACAGAGGCCGGGGAGCTGTTTTTT.

The chain carries TRBV5-7 and TRBJ1-1; D not resolved. TRBV5-7 is placed among ORFs of uncertain function. The CDR3 contains 17 residues. V gave up 6 bases and J gave up 3 bases, with 24 bases separating them. The DNA for the CDR3 is TGTGCCAGCACCAATCGAGGTCTGAGGAGGGATTACACTGAAGCTTTCTTT. Amino acids: CASTNRGLRRDYTEAFF.

The V gene is TRBV19, the J gene TRBJ2-1, with 9 bases lining up with TRBD2. The CDR3 contains 12 residues. Germline V gene sequence: CDR1 LNHDA, CDR2 SQIVND (reference sequence). DNA of the CDR3: TGTTCCATAGCGGGAGATCACAATGAGCAGTTCTTC. It codes for CSIAGDHNEQFF.

The rearrangement links TRBV29-1 to TRBJ1-1; no clear D gene. The CDR3 is 11 amino acids. Germline CDR1 is SQVTM and CDR2 is ANQGSEA. V was clipped by 7 bases and J by 4 bases, with 10 bases between them. The CDR3, as DNA: TGCAGCGGGTGGGTAGGCACTGAAGCTTTCTTT. It specifies CSGWVGTEAFF.

The V and J genes are TRBV6-6 and TRBJ2-2; 10 bases map to TRBD1. CDR3 length: 15 residues. The V gene end was trimmed by 2 bases and the J gene end by 4 bases; junction bases not matched to a gene: 1. Per the germline V gene, CDR1 is MNHNY and CDR2 is SVGAGI (reference sequence). In DNA form, the CDR3 reads TGTGCCAGCAGTTACAGGACAGGGGGCACCGGGGAGCTGTTTTTT. Amino acid sequence: CASSYRTGGTGELFF.

The chain joins TRBV27 to TRBJ2-2; no firm D call. Trimming cost V 5 bases and J 5 bases, with 9 bases left between them. The CDR3 has 13 residues. The germline CDR1 and CDR2 sequences are MNHEY and SMNVEV (reference sequence). The CDR3 protein is CASSPTPTGELFF. In nucleotides, the CDR3 is TGTGCCAGCAGTCCGACCCCGACCGGGGAGCTGTTTTTT.

This chain joins TRBV7-8 and TRBJ2-7; possible D gene TRBD1, 6 bases. The germline V gene encodes CDR1 SGHVS and CDR2 FQNEAQ. Deletions cut 0 bases from V and 0 bases from J, with 6 bases between. The CDR3 contains 14 residues. DNA of the CDR3: TGTGCCAGCAGCTTAGCGGACAGCTCCTACGAGCAGTACTTC. This encodes CASSLADSSYEQYF.

J is TRBJ2-7 and V is TRBV5-4, with a weak D call TRBD2 (7 bases). Between the trimmed V and J ends, which lost 2 bases and 6 bases, there was a span of 15 bases. There are 14 residues in the CDR3. CDR1 is SGHNT and CDR2 is YYREEE in the germline V gene (reference sequence). The CDR3 DNA reads TGTGCCAGCAGCTTCATGGGGGGGCATCTCGAGCAGTACTTC. Encoded protein: CASSFMGGHLEQYF. Drawing the rest from reference TRBV5-4 and TRBJ2-7, the complete variable domain is ETGVTQSPTHLIKTRGQQVTLRCSSQSGHNTVSWYQQALGQGPQFIFQYYREEENGRGNFPPRFSGLQFPNYSSELNVNALELDDSALYLCASSFMGGHLEQYFGPGTRLTVT.

The chain employs TRBV6-5 and TRBJ2-3; the match to TRBD1 covers 12 bases. CDR3 length: 16 residues. After removal of 2 bases from V and 5 bases from J, the junction contained 5 bases not matched to a gene. The germline V gene encodes CDR1 MNHEY and CDR2 SVGAGI. CDR3 loop: CASSYGGTGGIDTQYF. CDR3 bases: TGTGCCAGCAGTTACGGGGGGACAGGGGGCATAGATACGCAGTATTTT.